The 32 T cell receptor beta chains reported below all come from one sample, sequenced in a study of control samples from healthy donors and cancer patients. Using immunoSEQ multiplex PCR, the repertoire was profiled, and TCRdb retains in-frame clones only, with some absent. The sample has 120,000 or so clones, 85% to 95% seen once. The sample was PBMCs. These receptors were obtained from a man older than 75 with head and neck cancer.

CDR3 loop: CSVEEPWDRGQYEQYF. The CDR3, as DNA: TGCAGCGTTGAAGAACCCTGGGACAGGGGGCAATACGAGCAGTACTTC. This sequence joins TRBV29-1 and TRBJ2-7; 12 bases agree with TRBD1. The germline V gene encodes CDR1 SQVTM and CDR2 ANQGSEA. The CDR3 covers 16 residues. With V trimmed by 0 bases and J by 4 bases, 7 bases remained unmatched.

The chain uses TRBV10-3 and TRBJ2-7; TRBD1 agrees at 8 bases. Germline V gene sequence: CDR1 ENHRY, CDR2 SYGVKD. Trimming removed 7 bases from V and 4 bases from J; junction bases left unmatched: 6. The CDR3 loop spans 13 amino acids. CDR3 DNA sequence: TGTGCCATCACCACGACAGGGGAGTACGAGCAGTACTTC. It is translated as CAITTTGEYEQYF.

The chain joins TRBV12-5 to TRBJ2-3; tentatively, D is TRBD2 (5 bases). Trimming stripped 5 bases from V and 0 bases from J, with 9 bases between. Germline V lookup: CDR1 LGHNT, CDR2 FRNRAP. This CDR3 has 14 amino acids. CDR3 amino acids: CASGRELSTDTQYF. CDR3 nucleotides: TGTGCTAGTGGTCGGGAACTTAGCACAGATACGCAGTATTTT.

This clone has just one count. The V gene is TRBV5-1, the J gene TRBJ2-3; D gene unclear. Germline CDR1 SGHRS, CDR2 YFSETQ. The CDR3 loop spans 14 amino acids. V was shortened by 0 bases and J by 2 bases, with 7 bases between the two germline ends. Here the CDR3 reads CASSLGHTTDTQYF. CDR3 nucleotides: TGCGCCAGCAGCTTGGGGCACACCACAGATACGCAGTATTTT.

The chain employs TRBV5-1 and TRBJ1-1; 7 bases map to TRBD1. The CDR3 has 16 residues. Germline V gene sequence: CDR1 SGHRS, CDR2 YFSETQ. The V and J ends lost 1 base and 1 base, in that order; junction bases with no gene match: 7. For the CDR3, the DNA is TGCGCCAGCAGCTTGATTCCGGGGACAGAGAACACTGAAGCTTTCTTT. Its translation: CASSLIPGTENTEAFF.

The chain links TRBV2 to TRBJ1-1; 9 bases agree with TRBD1. The germline CDR1 and CDR2 sequences are SNHLY and FYNNEI. This CDR3 has 15 amino acids. V gave up 6 bases and J gave up 7 bases; unmatched junction bases: 12. As DNA, the CDR3 is TGTGCCAGCAGGTCCGGGACAGGGCCTTATAGTGAAGCTTTCTTT. This translates into CASRSGTGPYSEAFF. The full variable domain, in which reference TRBV2 and TRBJ1-1 provide the parts outside the CDR3, is EPEVTQTPSHQVTQMGQEVILRCVPISNHLYFYWYRQILGQKVEFLVSFYNNEISEKSEIFDDQFSVERPDGSNFTLKIRSTKLEDSAMYFCASRSGTGPYSEAFFGQGTRLTVV.

This chain uses TRBV9 with TRBJ1-2, with TRBD1 identical over 8 bases. The CDR3 extends over 13 amino acids. Germline loops: CDR1 SGDLS, CDR2 YYNGEE. With 1 base clipped from V and 6 bases from J, the junction kept 2 bases outside the gene matches. CDR3 loop: CASSVRTGHGYTF. The CDR3, as DNA: TGTGCCAGCAGCGTAAGGACAGGGCATGGCTACACCTTC.

V is TRBV19 and J is TRBJ1-4; the D gene is possibly TRBD1 (5 bases). V lost 4 bases to trimming and J lost 8 bases, with 17 bases between them. This CDR3 has 15 residues. Germline assignment: CDR1 LNHDA and CDR2 SQIVND (reference sequence). CDR3 protein: CASSNPGRYYEKLFF. The DNA of the CDR3 is TGTGCCAGTAGTAACCCGGGGCGGTATTACGAAAAACTGTTTTTT.

The chain joins TRBV12-5 to TRBJ1-5; D gene unclear. Germline values: CDR1 LGHNT, CDR2 FRNRAP. This CDR3 comprises 12 residues. V lost 4 bases to trimming and J lost 9 bases, with 10 bases between them. The CDR3 sequence: CASGSVSGPQHF. In nucleotides, the CDR3 is TGTGCTAGTGGTTCCGTAAGCGGGCCCCAGCATTTT.

This clone was seen once. The chain couples TRBV10-1 to TRBJ2-1; no definite D call. Germline V lookup: CDR1 WNHNN, CDR2 SYGVQD (reference sequence). CDR3 length equals 14 residues. With 4 bases removed from V and 6 bases from J, the gap between germline ends came to 13 bases. The CDR3: CASSAPRKPNEQFF. CDR3 nucleotide sequence: TGCGCCAGCAGTGCCCCTCGAAAACCCAATGAGCAGTTCTTC.

V usage is TRBV30 and J usage is TRBJ2-3; 8 bases match TRBD2. CDR1 and CDR2 from the germline V gene are GTSNPN and SVGIG (reference sequence). V shed 2 bases, J shed 6 bases, and the junction held 7 bases outside the gene matches. The CDR3 runs 14 residues. CDR3 region: CAWSHGRALDTQYF. The CDR3 DNA follows: TGTGCCTGGAGTCACGGGAGGGCCCTCGATACGCAGTATTTT. The entire variable domain, with the rest obtained from reference TRBV30 and TRBJ2-3, is as follows: SQTIHQWPATLVQPVGSPLSLECTVEGTSNPNLYWYRQAAGRGLQLLFYSVGIGQISSEVPQNLSASRPQDRQFILSSKKLLLSDSGFYLCAWSHGRALDTQYFGPGTRLTVL.

The rearrangement joins TRBV5-8 to TRBJ2-5; 11 bases match TRBD2. The CDR3 is made up of 16 amino acids. V lost 3 bases, J lost 4 bases, and 8 bases stayed unmatched. Germline V gives CDR1 SGHTS, CDR2 YDEGEE. The CDR3 spells CASSSGTSGDGETQYF. CDR3 coding DNA: TGTGCCAGCAGCTCGGGGACTAGCGGAGATGGAGAGACCCAGTACTTC. The full variable domain, completed using reference TRBV5-8 and TRBJ2-5, is EAGVTQSPTHLIKTRGQQATLRCSPISGHTSVYWYQQALGLGLQFLLWYDEGEERNRGNFPPRFSGRQFPNYSSELNVNALELEDSALYLCASSSGTSGDGETQYFGPGTRLLVL.

The rearrangement joins TRBV5-6 to TRBJ1-3; TRBD1 matches 8 bases. CDR3 length equals 16 residues. The J segment lost 3 bases and the V segment lost 0 bases, leaving 5 bases of the junction unmatched. The germline V gene encodes CDR1 SGHDT and CDR2 YYEEEE. The CDR3 region is CASSLAGGFYGNTIYF. In nucleotides, the CDR3 is TGTGCCAGCAGCTTGGCAGGGGGCTTCTATGGAAACACCATATATTTT. Supplemented by reference TRBV5-6 and TRBJ1-3, the full variable domain reads DAGVTQSPTHLIKTRGQQVTLRCSPKSGHDTVSWYQQALGQGPQFIFQYYEEEERQRGNFPDRFSGHQFPNYSSELNVNALLLGDSALYLCASSLAGGFYGNTIYFGEGSWLTVV.

CDR3: CASSLAAGGRSHYGYTF. Here the CDR3 DNA reads TGTGCCAGCAGCTTAGCGGCAGGGGGCAGGTCGCACTATGGCTACACCTTC. The V gene is TRBV7-8, the J gene TRBJ1-2; 8 bases align to TRBD1. The length of the CDR3 is 17 residues. Germline trimming cut 0 bases from V and 3 bases from J; bases unmatched to any gene: 9. Germline-derived CDR1 and CDR2 are SGHVS and FQNEAQ.

The CDR3 sequence is CAWSGGGVAFF. The CDR3, as DNA: TGTGCCTGGAGTGGGGGTGGTGTAGCTTTCTTT. The chain links TRBV30 to TRBJ1-1; no clear D gene. CDR1 and CDR2 from the germline V gene are GTSNPN and SVGIG (reference sequence). Trimming removed 1 base from V and 10 bases from J, with 10 bases in between. The CDR3 is 11 residues long.

V gene TRBV3-1 (or the pseudogene TRBV3-2) combines with J gene TRBJ2-1; D is undetermined. Germline CDR1 and CDR2: LGHDT and YNNKEL (reference sequence). This CDR3 contains 14 residues. V was clipped by 3 bases and J by 5 bases, with 11 bases between them. CDR3 amino acids: CASSHRGFHNEQFF. The DNA of the CDR3 is TGTGCCAGCAGCCATAGAGGCTTTCACAATGAGCAGTTCTTC.

V and J are TRBV5-5 and TRBJ1-2, with unresolved D. There are 13 residues in the CDR3. The germline CDR1 and CDR2 sequences are SGHKS and YYEKEE (reference sequence). Trimming pared 4 bases from V and 2 bases from J, leaving 9 bases between. DNA of the CDR3: TGTGCCAGCAGCCCGCAGCTCAACTATGGCTACACCTTC. Translating gives CASSPQLNYGYTF. The variable domain in full, completed from reference TRBV5-5 and TRBJ1-2, reads DAGVTQSPTHLIKTRGQQVTLRCSPISGHKSVSWYQQVLGQGPQFIFQYYEKEERGRGNFPDRFSARQFPNYSSELNVNALLLGDSALYLCASSPQLNYGYTFGSGTRLTVV.

The rearrangement uses TRBV10-3 and TRBJ2-7; 8 nucleotides line up with TRBD2. After removal of 3 bases from V and 3 bases from J, the junction contained 4 bases not matched to a gene. This CDR3 region has 14 residues. Per the germline V gene, CDR1 is ENHRY and CDR2 is SYGVKD. The CDR3 here is CAISDAREGYEQYF. CDR3 nucleotides: TGTGCCATCAGTGATGCCCGGGAGGGCTACGAGCAGTACTTC.

The chain carries TRBV5-4 and TRBJ1-1, with no clear D. The CDR3 spans 13 residues. Germline CDR1 SGHNT, CDR2 YYREEE (reference sequence). Trimming pared 4 bases from V and 0 bases from J, leaving 7 bases between. The CDR3 loop is CASSPILNTEAFF. As DNA, the CDR3 is TGTGCCAGCAGCCCTATCCTGAACACTGAAGCTTTCTTT.

This chain connects TRBV5-1 to TRBJ2-5, with D perhaps TRBD1 or TRBD2 (7 bases each). V dropped 4 bases and J dropped 4 bases, with 17 bases sitting between them. The CDR3 has 15 residues. CDR1 SGHRS and CDR2 YFSETQ come from the germline V gene. CDR3 region: CASSPSGGAGETQYF. The CDR3, as DNA: TGCGCCAGCAGCCCATCAGGGGGGGCGGGAGAGACCCAGTACTTC.

The chain uses TRBV18 and TRBJ1-5; D might be TRBD1 (5 bases). The CDR3 has 16 residues. CDR1 is KGHSH and CDR2 is LQKENI in the germline V gene. The V and J ends lost 1 base and 4 bases respectively, with 14 bases between them. DNA of the CDR3: TGTGCCAGCTCACCACGACGGGGCACGGGGAATCAGCCCCAGCATTTT. Residues: CASSPRRGTGNQPQHF.

The V gene is TRBV5-4, the J gene TRBJ2-7; 9 positions agree with TRBD2. Trimming removed 0 bases from V and 5 bases from J; junction bases left unmatched: 6. This CDR3 is 15 amino acids long. Per the germline V gene, CDR1 is SGHNT and CDR2 is YYREEE (reference sequence). CDR3 DNA sequence: TGTGCCAGCAGCTTGGCGACTAGCGGCCTCAACGAGCAGTACTTC. Its translation: CASSLATSGLNEQYF.

The chain has TRBV2 and TRBJ2-1, with 9 bases that match TRBD1. V lost 2 bases and J lost 6; bases outside the gene matches: 5. This CDR3 is 15 amino acids long. Germline CDR1 SNHLY, CDR2 FYNNEI. CDR3 sequence: CASSEQGQGANEQFF. The CDR3 DNA follows: TGTGCCAGCAGTGAACAGGGACAGGGTGCCAATGAGCAGTTCTTC. Full variable domain (outside the CDR3, taken from reference TRBV2 and TRBJ2-1): EPEVTQTPSHQVTQMGQEVILRCVPISNHLYFYWYRQILGQKVEFLVSFYNNEISEKSEIFDDQFSVERPDGSNFTLKIRSTKLEDSAMYFCASSEQGQGANEQFFGPGTRLTVL.

This chain joins TRBV12-3 or TRBV12-4 and TRBJ1-3; D is undetermined. Trimming stripped 2 bases from V and 7 bases from J, with 6 bases between. The CDR3 is 12 amino acids. The CDR3 spells CASSLLGNTIYF. The CDR3 DNA reads as TGTGCCAGCAGTTTATTGGGGAACACCATATATTTT.

A remark on this clone: One end of the junction does not line up with germline, which may come from a read error. V is TRBV20-1 and J is TRBJ2-1, with 8 bases aligning to TRBD2. This CDR3 has 13 residues. Germline assignment: CDR1 DFQATT and CDR2 SNEGSKA (reference sequence). The CDR3 loop is CSASPGGSNEQFF. The CDR3 coding sequence is TGCAGCGCTAGTCCGGGGGGGTCCAATGAGCAGTTCTTC.

V usage is TRBV4-1 and J usage is TRBJ1-6; D is undetermined. Germline V gene lookup returns CDR1 MGHRA and CDR2 YSYEKL. V was pared by 3 bases and J by 13 bases, with 19 bases between. CDR3 length: 15 residues. The chain's CDR3 is CASSQGSGPKVPLHF. CDR3 coding DNA: TGCGCCAGCAGCCAGGGCTCCGGGCCCAAAGTCCCCCTCCACTTT.

This clone has only one observation. This chain joins TRBV7-7 and TRBJ2-2; the D gene is possibly TRBD2 (6 bases). In germline, CDR1 is SSHAT, CDR2 FNYEAQ (reference sequence). V shed 4 bases and J shed 3 bases, with 9 bases lying between them. The CDR3 sequence is 14 residues long. CDR3 protein: CASSSWGDTGELFF. The CDR3 region has the DNA TGTGCCAGCAGCTCCTGGGGGGACACCGGGGAGCTGTTTTTT.

The rearrangement links TRBV19 to TRBJ2-7, with 8 nucleotides matching TRBD1. CDR3 length: 14 residues. Trimming took 10 bases from V and 2 from J; bases not matched to a gene: 10. Germline CDR1 and CDR2: LNHDA and SQIVND (reference sequence). CDR3 region: CATYLGTGAYEQYF. Here the CDR3 DNA reads TGTGCCACCTATCTCGGGACAGGAGCCTACGAGCAGTACTTC.

This chain connects TRBV19 to TRBJ1-5, with a possible D match to TRBD1 (5 bases). CDR3 length: 17 residues. Germline CDR1 is LNHDA and CDR2 is SQIVND (reference sequence). Between the trimmed V and J ends, which lost 0 bases and 6 bases, there was a span of 18 bases. The CDR3 reads CASSIDRGTSWSQPQHF. CDR3 coding DNA: TGTGCCAGTAGTATAGATAGGGGCACATCATGGAGTCAGCCCCAGCATTTT.

The J gene is TRBJ2-2, the V gene TRBV29-1; tentative D call: TRBD2 (5 bases). Germline V lookup: CDR1 SQVTM, CDR2 ANQGSEA. The germline V and J ends were trimmed by 7 bases and 6 bases, with 18 bases remaining between them. This CDR3 region has 14 residues. CDR3 DNA: TGCAGCGCTAGACTATTGGTAGGCCCCGGGGAGCTGTTTTTT. Translated, it gives CSARLLVGPGELFF.

The chain is built from TRBV19 and TRBJ1-5, with 7 nucleotides matching TRBD1. The germline V gene has CDR1 LNHDA and CDR2 SQIVND (reference sequence). V shed 6 bases and J 1 base; nucleotides not matched to a gene: 3. The length of the CDR3 is 14 residues. The CDR3 here is CASSQGGSNQPQHF. The DNA for the CDR3 is TGTGCCAGTAGCCAGGGGGGGAGCAATCAGCCCCAGCATTTT.

This sequence joins TRBV7-2 and TRBJ2-7; no reliable D call. Germline V gives CDR1 SGHTA, CDR2 FQGNSA. Trimming left V 4 bases short and J 3 bases short, with 4 bases between. The CDR3 totals 11 residues. DNA for the CDR3: TGTGCCAGCAGCTCCCTCTACGAGCAGTACTTC. It translates to CASSSLYEQYF.